Following are 13 T cell receptor beta chains from one sample sequenced in a study of blood T cells in healthy people across ages. Combining a sample-barcoded 5' primer with a J-beta primer mix, a second PCR ran for roughly 7 to 11 cycles. TCRdb analysed the 5' RACE reads with MiXCR anew, one entry per CDR3 protein. This sample carries fewer than 2 million distinct CDR3 sequences, about two fifths of them seen once, and the ten largest clones take 23%. Sequences were obtained from blood. The receptors come from a human donor in good health.

This clonotype has a handful of counts. The chain has TRBV9 and TRBJ2-5; TRBD1 agrees at 11 bases. The junction had 11 bases not matched to a gene; V was cut back by 0 bases and J by 4 bases. The CDR3 is 18 residues long. Germline assignment: CDR1 SGDLS and CDR2 YYNGEE. The CDR3 is CASSVGGDRGKLGETQYF. Here the CDR3 DNA reads TGTGCCAGCAGCGTAGGAGGGGACAGGGGGAAGTTAGGAGAGACCCAGTACTTC.

The V call is TRBV28, the J call TRBJ2-3, with D possibly TRBD1 on 6 matching bases. Per germline, CDR1 MDHEN and CDR2 SYDVKM. Trimming left V 3 bases short and J 6 bases short, with 16 bases between. This CDR3 is 15 amino acids long. Here the CDR3 reads CASSFHQGPTDTQYF. The CDR3 bases are TGTGCCAGCAGTTTTCACCAGGGGCCCACCGATACGCAGTATTTT.

The chain has TRBV6-1 and TRBJ1-4, with TRBD1 matching 7 bases. Germline CDR1 reads MNHNS; CDR2 reads SASEGT. The junction had 6 bases not matched to a gene; V was cut back by 4 bases and J by 7 bases. CDR3 length equals 14 residues. CDR3 region: CASSVGTVPEKLFF. The CDR3 DNA reads TGTGCCAGCAGTGTTGGGACAGTTCCTGAAAAACTGTTTTTT.

Only a few counts were recorded for this clonotype. The V gene is TRBV7-6, the J gene TRBJ2-3; the D gene could be TRBD1 or TRBD2 (5 bases each). Trimming left V 5 bases short and J 7 bases short, with 19 bases between. The germline V gene has CDR1 SGHVS and CDR2 FNYEAQ. This CDR3 contains 15 residues. CDR3 sequence reads: CASSQTGPPTYTQYF. The CDR3 DNA reads as TGTGCCAGCAGCCAAACGGGACCCCCGACCTATACGCAGTATTTT.

V usage is TRBV18 and J usage is TRBJ1-1; D not resolved. V lost 3 bases to trimming and J lost 1 base, with 12 bases between them. CDR1 KGHSH and CDR2 LQKENI come from the germline V gene. The CDR3 is made up of 15 amino acids. The CDR3 nucleotides are TGTGCCAGCTCACCCGGCCCTTCCGCGAACACTGAAGCTTTCTTT. This translates into CASSPGPSANTEAFF.

V gene TRBV4-1 combines with J gene TRBJ2-3, with D possibly being TRBD2 (6 bases). The CDR3 has 15 residues. Trimming pared 2 bases from V and 0 bases from J, leaving 9 bases between. Per germline, CDR1 MGHRA and CDR2 YSYEKL. CDR3 protein: CASSQLGTSTDTQYF. CDR3 bases: TGCGCCAGCAGCCAACTTGGGACTAGCACAGATACGCAGTATTTT.

The chain uses TRBV24-1 and TRBJ1-5, with D perhaps matching TRBD1 (5 bases). Germline-derived CDR1 and CDR2 are KGHDR and SFDVKD. This CDR3 contains 14 residues. Trimming removed 4 bases at V and 5 bases at J, with 11 bases between. CDR3 coding DNA: TGTGCCACCAGTGAGGCAGGGAGTGATCAGCCCCAGCATTTT. Residues: CATSEAGSDQPQHF.

This clonotype was counted once. The V and J genes are TRBV4-3 and TRBJ1-2; a weak D match, TRBD1 (6 bases). Germline V gene sequence: CDR1 LGHNA, CDR2 YSLEER. V was pared by 0 bases and J by 9 bases, with 23 bases between. This CDR3 contains 17 residues. The CDR3 sequence is CASSQEGAGRDVYSYTF. The CDR3 DNA reads as TGCGCCAGCAGCCAAGAGGGGGCGGGCAGGGATGTTTATAGCTACACCTTC.

This clonotype was recorded a few times. CDR3 in amino acids: CASSFNLGVQETQYF. As DNA, the CDR3 is TGTGCCAGCAGTTTTAATTTAGGGGTACAAGAGACCCAGTACTTC. This chain links TRBV28 with TRBJ2-5; D is possibly TRBD1 (5 bases). The CDR3 runs to 15 residues. With 3 bases removed from V and 2 bases from J, the gap between germline ends came to 13 bases. Germline assignment: CDR1 MDHEN and CDR2 SYDVKM.

On this clonotype: At one end the junction does not follow the germline gene, possibly because of a read error. The genes are TRBV5-1 and TRBJ2-3; 11 bases line up with TRBD2. Germline V gene data show CDR1 as SGHRS and CDR2 as YFSETQ. The CDR3 has 16 amino acids. The CDR3 sequence: CACSFGTSGFADTQYF. The CDR3 DNA reads TGCGCCTGCAGCTTCGGGACTAGCGGTTTTGCAGATACGCAGTATTTT.

The gene calls are TRBV6-5 and TRBJ2-7, with D tentatively TRBD1 (5 bases). This CDR3 comprises 14 residues. In germline, CDR1 is MNHEY, CDR2 SVGAGI. V shed 2 bases and J shed 2 bases, with 10 bases lying between them. The CDR3 sequence: CASSYGVGAYEQYF. For the CDR3, the DNA is TGTGCCAGCAGTTACGGAGTAGGGGCCTACGAGCAGTACTTC.

This clonotype was counted only a few times. The chain is built from TRBV7-2 and TRBJ1-2, with D perhaps TRBD1 (5 bases). CDR1 is SGHTA, CDR2 FQGNSA, per germline. V was shortened by 3 bases and J by 3 bases, with 8 bases between the two germline ends. CDR3 length: 13 residues. The DNA of the CDR3 is TGTGCCAGCAGCTTCAGGGTTGACTATGGCTACACCTTC. It is translated as CASSFRVDYGYTF.

This clonotype was observed a handful of times. J is TRBJ2-1 and V is TRBV20-1, with a weak D call TRBD2 (6 bases). V lost 0 bases and J 11 bases, leaving 20 bases between the germline ends. The CDR3 covers 15 residues. Per the germline V gene, CDR1 is DFQATT and CDR2 is SNEGSKA (reference sequence). DNA of the CDR3: TGCAGTGCTAGAGATCATAAGGGACTGGGCTATAAGCAGTTCTTC. Its translation: CSARDHKGLGYKQFF.